This TCR beta chain derives from a study of T cells in narcolepsy. General study results and limits: Blood of same and different patients, but not healthy controls, reportedly held recurring autoreactive clonotypes.

On this clone: Its antigen is undetermined.

This table comes from immunoSEQ multiplex PCR, and its TCRdb copy is limited to in-frame clones, with some not included. Of approximately 32,000 clones in the sample, about four fifths were seen once. Germline V gives CDR1 SGHTA, CDR2 FQGTGA. The CDR3 is 15 amino acids. Germline trimming cut 2 bases from V and 9 bases from J; bases unmatched to any gene: 5. V and J are TRBV7-3 and TRBJ2-1; 12 nucleotides line up with TRBD2. The clonotype was recovered from a human donor with narcolepsy. Sequencing used CD45RA- memory CD4+ T cells from PBMCs. CDR3 loop: CASSLSLAGGGEQFF. The DNA for the CDR3 is TGTGCCAGCAGCTTATCCCTAGCGGGAGGGGGTGAGCAGTTCTTC.